Listed below are T cell receptor beta chains from one sample, sequenced in a study of CD8 T cells in ankylosing spondylitis. Using its own MiXCR run on the 5' RACE reads, TCRdb lists one record per CDR3 protein. The profile covers around 230,000 distinct CDR3 sequences, with 7% to 10% appearing a single time and about 5% taken by the ten largest. The sample taken for sequencing was blood, either unsorted or a sorted T cell fraction (not recorded which). The receptors were sampled from a female donor with ankylosing spondylitis or in good health (not recorded which). Each CDR3 is given with its conserved first and last residue. D genes are given only for firm matches. Only some rows state a clone size, as once, few, many or a class for expanded clones.

TRBJ1-5,few,TRBV7-2,NA,TGTGCCAGCAGCTTAGCCAGCGAGCAGCCCCAGCATTTT,CASSLASEQPQHF
TRBJ1-2,NA,TRBV7-9,NA,TGTGCCAGCAGCTTAGCTGACAGCGCGAACTATGGCTACACCTTC,CASSLADSANYGYTF
TRBJ1-1,few,TRBV5-5,NA,TGTGCCAGCAGCTTGGCCCCGAGGGTTGGGCTTGGGGGCACTGAAGCTTTCTTT,CASSLAPRVGLGGTEAFF
TRBJ2-1,many,TRBV5-6,NA,TGTGCCAGCAGCCCCTGGGACTGGTACAATGAGCAGTTCTTC,CASSPWDWYNEQFF
TRBJ1-5,many,TRBV19,NA,TGTGCCAGTCTGGGACGGGGCGATCAGCCCCAGCATTTT,CASLGRGDQPQHF
TRBJ2-1,many,TRBV27,NA,TGTGCCAGCAGCCGTTTGTCGCAGAGCTCCTACAATGAGCAGTTCTTC,CASSRLSQSSYNEQFF
TRBJ2-7,few,TRBV7-9,TRBD2,TGTGCCAGCAGCCTCCCGGCTAGCGGACGAACCTACGAGCAGTACTTC,CASSLPASGRTYEQYF
TRBJ1-1,many,TRBV6-2/TRBV6-3,TRBD1,TGTGCCAGCAGCAGGGGGGGCAAGAACACTGAAGCTTTCTTT,CASSRGGKNTEAFF
TRBJ2-1,NA,TRBV3-1,TRBD2,TGTGCCAGCAGCCAAGAGACCGTAGCGGGAGAGGGGTTACAGTTCTTC,CASSQETVAGEGLQFF
TRBJ2-7,many,TRBV2,NA,TGTGCCAGCAGTCCGGGGGAGTTTAACTACGAGCAGTACTTC,CASSPGEFNYEQYF
TRBJ1-1,many,TRBV4-3,NA,TGCGCCAGCAGCCAAGGAGGCAGAGGGGAGACTGAAGCTTTCTTT,CASSQGGRGETEAFF
TRBJ2-2,many,TRBV12-3/TRBV12-4,NA,TGTGCCAGCAGACCTCCCGTGGGCGGTTGGACCGGGGAGCTGTTTTTT,CASRPPVGGWTGELFF
TRBJ2-6,many,TRBV9,NA,TGTGCCAGCAGCGTATCCCTCTGGATGGGCTCTGGGGCCAACGTCCTGACTTTC,CASSVSLWMGSGANVLTF
TRBJ2-3,NA,TRBV27,NA,TGTGCCAGCAGTTTATTCCTAGCCCCAGATACGCAGTATTTT,CASSLFLAPDTQYF
TRBJ1-5,many,TRBV7-8,TRBD1,TGTGCCAGCAGCTCCGGGACAGGGTATCAGCCCCAGCATTTT,CASSSGTGYQPQHF
TRBJ1-3,many,TRBV7-9,NA,TGTGCCAGCAGCTTAGACTGGAACACCATATATTTT,CASSLDWNTIYF
TRBJ2-7,many,TRBV28,NA,TGTGCCAGCAGTTTGTCAGGGCTGATTATGGAGCAGTACTTC,CASSLSGLIMEQYF
TRBJ1-1,many,TRBV6-5,NA,TGTGCCAGCAGTACTCGTGAAAGAGCTTTCTTT,CASSTRERAFF
TRBJ1-2,many,TRBV4-3,NA,TGCGCCAGCAGCCAAGAAGAGCGGGGGGTCTATGGCTACACCTTC,CASSQEERGVYGYTF
TRBJ1-1,many,TRBV5-5,TRBD1,TGTGCCAGCAGCCGAGGGACAGGGAAGGAGATAACTGAAGCTTTCTTT,CASSRGTGKEITEAFF
TRBJ1-5,many,TRBV20-1,NA,TGCAGTGCTAGACCGGGACCGACTAGCAATCAGCCCCAGCATTTT,CSARPGPTSNQPQHF
TRBJ2-2,many,TRBV5-6,TRBD1,TGTGCCAGCAGCTCCAGCGGACAGGGGCCCTTTGGGACCGGGGAGCTGTTTTTT,CASSSSGQGPFGTGELFF
TRBJ2-1,many,TRBV25-1,TRBD2,TGTGCCAGCAGCCCACTTGGGGGACTAGCGGAGCAGTTCTTC,CASSPLGGLAEQFF
TRBJ1-5,many,TRBV7-2,NA,TGTGCCAGCAGCTTCGGACAGAAACAGCCCCAGCATTTT,CASSFGQKQPQHF
TRBJ2-1,NA,TRBV11-2,NA,TGTGCCAGCAGCTCAATCCTCGGGGAGCAGTTCTTC,CASSSILGEQFF
TRBJ2-4,many,TRBV7-2,NA,TGTGCCAGCAGCTCCTGGACTGAATCCAAAAACATTCAGTACTTC,CASSSWTESKNIQYF
TRBJ2-2,NA,TRBV7-9,NA,TGTGCCAGCACCTCACCGACCGTTGCGAAGGGGACCGGGGAGCTGTTTTTT,CASTSPTVAKGTGELFF